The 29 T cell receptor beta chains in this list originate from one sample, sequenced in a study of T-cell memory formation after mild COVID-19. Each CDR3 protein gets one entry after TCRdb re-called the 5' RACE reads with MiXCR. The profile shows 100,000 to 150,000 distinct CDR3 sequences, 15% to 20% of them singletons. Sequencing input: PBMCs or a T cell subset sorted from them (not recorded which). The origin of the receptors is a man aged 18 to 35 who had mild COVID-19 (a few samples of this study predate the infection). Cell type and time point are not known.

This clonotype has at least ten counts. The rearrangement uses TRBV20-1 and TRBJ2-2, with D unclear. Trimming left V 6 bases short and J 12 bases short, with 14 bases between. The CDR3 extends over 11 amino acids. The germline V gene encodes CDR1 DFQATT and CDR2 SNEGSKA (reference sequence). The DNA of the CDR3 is TGCAGTGCGGTCGACCAGAGGAAGCTGTTTTTT. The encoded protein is CSAVDQRKLFF.

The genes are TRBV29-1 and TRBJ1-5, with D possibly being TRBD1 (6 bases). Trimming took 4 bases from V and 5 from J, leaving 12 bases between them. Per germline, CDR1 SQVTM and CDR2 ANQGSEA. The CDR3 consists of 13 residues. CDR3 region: CSVGQGLYQPQHF. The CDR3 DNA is TGCAGCGTTGGTCAGGGGCTGTATCAGCCCCAGCATTTT.

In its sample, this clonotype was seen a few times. CDR3 nucleotide sequence: TGTGCCACCGGGGACAGCAGCACAGATACGCAGTATTTT. It is translated as CATGDSSTDTQYF. The rearrangement links TRBV24-1 to TRBJ2-3; TRBD1 agrees at 7 bases. The CDR3 is 13 amino acids. Germline assignment: CDR1 KGHDR and CDR2 SFDVKD. J lost 0 bases, V lost 9 bases, and 2 bases had no gene match.

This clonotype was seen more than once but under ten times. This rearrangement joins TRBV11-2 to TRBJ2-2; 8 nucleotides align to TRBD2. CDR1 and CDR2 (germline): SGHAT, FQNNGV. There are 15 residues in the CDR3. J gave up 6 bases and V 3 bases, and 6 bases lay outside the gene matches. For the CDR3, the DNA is TGTGCCAGCAGCTTCGGACTAGCTAGGGCCGGGGAGCTGTTTTTT. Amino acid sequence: CASSFGLARAGELFF. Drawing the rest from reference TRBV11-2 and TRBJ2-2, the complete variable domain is EAGVAQSPRYKIIEKRQSVAFWCNPISGHATLYWYQQILGQGPKLLIQFQNNGVVDDSQLPKDRFSAERLKGVDSTLKIQPAKLEDSAVYLCASSFGLARAGELFFGEGSRLTVL.

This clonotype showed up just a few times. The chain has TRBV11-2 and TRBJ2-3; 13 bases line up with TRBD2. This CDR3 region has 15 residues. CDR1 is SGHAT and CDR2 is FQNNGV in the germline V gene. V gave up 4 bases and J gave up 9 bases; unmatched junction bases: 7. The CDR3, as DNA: TGTGCCAGCAGCTCCGTGGGACTAGCGGGGCGAACGCAGTATTTT. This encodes CASSSVGLAGRTQYF.

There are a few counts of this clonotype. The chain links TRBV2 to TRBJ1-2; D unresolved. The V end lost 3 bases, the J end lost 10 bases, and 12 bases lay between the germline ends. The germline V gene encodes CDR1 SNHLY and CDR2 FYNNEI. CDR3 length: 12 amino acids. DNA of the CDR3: TGTGCCAGCAGTGATGACGGTTATAACTACACCTTC. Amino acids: CASSDDGYNYTF.

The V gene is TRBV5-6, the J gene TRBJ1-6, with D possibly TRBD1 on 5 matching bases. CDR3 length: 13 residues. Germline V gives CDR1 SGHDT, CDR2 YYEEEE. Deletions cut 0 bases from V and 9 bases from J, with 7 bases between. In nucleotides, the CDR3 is TGTGCCAGCAGCTTGGGGGGCACTTCACCCCTCCACTTT. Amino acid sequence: CASSLGGTSPLHF. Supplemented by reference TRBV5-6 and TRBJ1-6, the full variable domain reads DAGVTQSPTHLIKTRGQQVTLRCSPKSGHDTVSWYQQALGQGPQFIFQYYEEEERQRGNFPDRFSGHQFPNYSSELNVNALLLGDSALYLCASSLGGTSPLHFGNGTRLTVT.

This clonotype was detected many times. The CDR3 here is CASSLGISGGAVDTQYF. CDR3 nucleotides: TGTGCCAGCAGCTTAGGCATAAGCGGGGGGGCCGTAGATACGCAGTATTTT. The V gene is TRBV7-2, the J gene TRBJ2-3, with 10 bases aligning to TRBD2. J was trimmed by 5 bases and V by 1 base; bases with no gene match: 9. The V gene's germline CDR1 is SGHTA and CDR2 FQGNSA. The CDR3 has 17 amino acids.

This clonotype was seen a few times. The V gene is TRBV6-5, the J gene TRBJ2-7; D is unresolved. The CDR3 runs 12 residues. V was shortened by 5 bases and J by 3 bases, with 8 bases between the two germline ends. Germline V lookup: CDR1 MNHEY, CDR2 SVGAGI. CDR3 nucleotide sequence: TGTGCCAGCAGTCTCAACAACTACGAGCAGTACTTC. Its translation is CASSLNNYEQYF.

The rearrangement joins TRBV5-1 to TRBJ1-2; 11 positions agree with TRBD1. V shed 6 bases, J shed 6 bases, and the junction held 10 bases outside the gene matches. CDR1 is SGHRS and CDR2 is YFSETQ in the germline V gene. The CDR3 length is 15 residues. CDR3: CASTPLGTGGNGYTF. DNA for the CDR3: TGCGCCAGCACTCCCCTTGGGACAGGGGGTAATGGCTACACCTTC.

The CDR3 nucleotides read TGTGCCAGCAGCGCCCACCGAGCAGGTCACGACTACAATGAGCAGTTCTTC. This encodes CASSAHRAGHDYNEQFF. This chain joins TRBV9 and TRBJ2-1; no firm D call. The CDR3 extends over 17 amino acids. Germline V gene sequence: CDR1 SGDLS, CDR2 YYNGEE. V lost 3 bases and J 3 bases, leaving 19 bases between the germline ends.

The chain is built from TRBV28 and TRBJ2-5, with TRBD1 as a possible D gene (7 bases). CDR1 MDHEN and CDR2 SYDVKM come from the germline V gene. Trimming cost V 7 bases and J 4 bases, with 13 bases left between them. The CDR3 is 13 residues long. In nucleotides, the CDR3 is TGTGCCAGCAACAGGGGAGGAGTAGAGACCCAGTACTTC. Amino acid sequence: CASNRGGVETQYF.

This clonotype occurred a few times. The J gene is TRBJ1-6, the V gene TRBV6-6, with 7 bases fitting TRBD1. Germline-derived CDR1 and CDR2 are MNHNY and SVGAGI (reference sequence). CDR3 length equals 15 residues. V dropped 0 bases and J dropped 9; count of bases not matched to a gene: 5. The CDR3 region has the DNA TGTGCCAGCAGTTACTCCCAGGGGGTCGGTTCACCCCTCCACTTT. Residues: CASSYSQGVGSPLHF.

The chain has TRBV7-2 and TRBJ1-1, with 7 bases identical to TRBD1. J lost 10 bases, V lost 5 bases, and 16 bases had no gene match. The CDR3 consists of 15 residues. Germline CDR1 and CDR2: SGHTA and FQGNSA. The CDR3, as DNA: TGTGCCAGCAGCACGAGACAAGGGGGCCCTAGAGGAGCTTTCTTT. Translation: CASSTRQGGPRGAFF.

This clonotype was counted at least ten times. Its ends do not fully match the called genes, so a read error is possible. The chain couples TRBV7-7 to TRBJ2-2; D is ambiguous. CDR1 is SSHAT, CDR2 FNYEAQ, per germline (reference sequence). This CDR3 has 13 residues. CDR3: CASSLVSTGELFF. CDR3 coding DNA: TGTGCTAGCAGCTTAGTGTCCACCGGGGAGCTGTTTTTT.

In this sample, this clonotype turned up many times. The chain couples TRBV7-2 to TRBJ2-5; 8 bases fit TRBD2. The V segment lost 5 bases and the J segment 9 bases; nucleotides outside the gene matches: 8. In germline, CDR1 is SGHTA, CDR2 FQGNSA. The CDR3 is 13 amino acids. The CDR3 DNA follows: TGTGCCAGCAGCGATCCGGGACTAGGGTCCCAGTACTTC. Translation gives CASSDPGLGSQYF.

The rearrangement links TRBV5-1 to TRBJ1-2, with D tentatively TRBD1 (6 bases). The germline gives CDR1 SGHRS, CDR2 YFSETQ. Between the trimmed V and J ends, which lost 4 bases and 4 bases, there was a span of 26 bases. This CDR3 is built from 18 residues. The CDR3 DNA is TGCGCCAGCAGCCCTAACCTTCCGGGGGGCTCCTTCCTCTATGGCTACACCTTC. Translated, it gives CASSPNLPGGSFLYGYTF.

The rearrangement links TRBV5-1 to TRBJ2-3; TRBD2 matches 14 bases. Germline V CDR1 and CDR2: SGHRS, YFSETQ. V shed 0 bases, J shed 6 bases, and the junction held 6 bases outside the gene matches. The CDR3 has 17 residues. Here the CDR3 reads CASSLGLAGGPADTQYF. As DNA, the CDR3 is TGCGCCAGCAGCTTGGGACTAGCGGGGGGGCCAGCGGATACGCAGTATTTT.

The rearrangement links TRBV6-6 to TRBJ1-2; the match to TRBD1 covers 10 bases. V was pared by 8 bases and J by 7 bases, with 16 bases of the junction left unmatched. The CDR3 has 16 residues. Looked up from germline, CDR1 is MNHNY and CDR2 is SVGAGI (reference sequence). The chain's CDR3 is CASSRQTGTGVRGYTF. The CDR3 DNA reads TGTGCCAGCTCAAGGCAAACCGGGACAGGGGTGCGTGGCTACACCTTC.

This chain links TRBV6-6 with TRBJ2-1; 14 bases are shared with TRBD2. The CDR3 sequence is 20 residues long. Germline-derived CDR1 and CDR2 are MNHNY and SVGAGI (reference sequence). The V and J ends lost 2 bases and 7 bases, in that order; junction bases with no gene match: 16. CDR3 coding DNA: TGTGCCAGCAGTTACCCTACCAGACTAGCGGGGGGGAGCTCGGCGAATGAGCAGTTCTTC. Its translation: CASSYPTRLAGGSSANEQFF.

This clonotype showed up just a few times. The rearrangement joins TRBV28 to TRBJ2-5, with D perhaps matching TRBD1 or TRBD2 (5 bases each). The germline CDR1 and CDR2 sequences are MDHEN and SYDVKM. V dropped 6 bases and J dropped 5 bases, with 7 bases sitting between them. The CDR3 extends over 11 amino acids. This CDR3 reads CASRGPETQYF. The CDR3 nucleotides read TGTGCCAGCAGGGGACCTGAGACCCAGTACTTC.

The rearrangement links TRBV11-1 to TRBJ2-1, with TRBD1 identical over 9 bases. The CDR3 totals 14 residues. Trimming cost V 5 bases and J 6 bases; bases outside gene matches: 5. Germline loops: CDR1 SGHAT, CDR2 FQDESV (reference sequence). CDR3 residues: CASSRRTGVNEQFF. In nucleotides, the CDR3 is TGTGCCAGCAGCCGAAGGACAGGGGTCAATGAGCAGTTCTTC.

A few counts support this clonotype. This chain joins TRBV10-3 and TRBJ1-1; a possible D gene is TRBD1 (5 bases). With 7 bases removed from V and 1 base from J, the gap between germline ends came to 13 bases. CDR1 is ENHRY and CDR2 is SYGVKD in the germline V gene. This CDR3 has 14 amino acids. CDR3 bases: TGTGCCATCACTACGGGACGGGAGAACACTGAAGCTTTCTTT. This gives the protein CAITTGRENTEAFF.

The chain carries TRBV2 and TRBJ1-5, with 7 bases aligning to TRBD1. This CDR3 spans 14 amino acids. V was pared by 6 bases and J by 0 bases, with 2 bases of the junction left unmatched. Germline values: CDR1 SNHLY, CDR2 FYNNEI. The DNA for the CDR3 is TGTGCCAGCAGGGGGGACAGTAGCAATCAGCCCCAGCATTTT. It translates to CASRGDSSNQPQHF. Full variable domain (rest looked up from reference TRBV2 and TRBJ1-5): EPEVTQTPSHQVTQMGQEVILRCVPISNHLYFYWYRQILGQKVEFLVSFYNNEISEKSEIFDDQFSVERPDGSNFTLKIRSTKLEDSAMYFCASRGDSSNQPQHFGDGTRLSIL.

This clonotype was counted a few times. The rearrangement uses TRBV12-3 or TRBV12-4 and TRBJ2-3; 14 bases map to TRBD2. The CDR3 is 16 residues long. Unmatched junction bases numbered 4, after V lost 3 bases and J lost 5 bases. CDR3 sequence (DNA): TGTGCCAGCAGTTTGGGACTAGCGGGGGTTGTAGATACGCAGTATTTT. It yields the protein CASSLGLAGVVDTQYF.

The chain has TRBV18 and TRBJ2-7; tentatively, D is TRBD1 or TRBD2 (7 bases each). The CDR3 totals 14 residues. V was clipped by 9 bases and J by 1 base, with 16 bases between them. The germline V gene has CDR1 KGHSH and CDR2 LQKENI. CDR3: CASSDREGSYEQYF. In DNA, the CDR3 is TGTGCCAGTTCCGACAGGGAGGGATCCTACGAGCAGTACTTC.

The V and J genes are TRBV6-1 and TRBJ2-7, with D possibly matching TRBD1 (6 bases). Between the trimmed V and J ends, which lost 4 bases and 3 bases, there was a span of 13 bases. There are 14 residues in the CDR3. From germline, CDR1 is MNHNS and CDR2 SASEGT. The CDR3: CASSVTGILYEQYV. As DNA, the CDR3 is TGTGCCAGCAGTGTTACAGGGATTCTCTACGAGCAGTACGTC.

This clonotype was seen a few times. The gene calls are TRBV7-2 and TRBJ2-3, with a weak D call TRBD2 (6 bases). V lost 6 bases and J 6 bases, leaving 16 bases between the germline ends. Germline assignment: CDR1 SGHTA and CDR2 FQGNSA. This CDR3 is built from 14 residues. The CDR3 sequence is CASSYGGDADTQYF. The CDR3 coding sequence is TGTGCCAGCAGTTATGGCGGGGACGCGGATACGCAGTATTTT.

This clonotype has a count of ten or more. The CDR3 coding sequence is TGCGCCAGCAGCCCCGGACTAGTCGGAGAGACCCAGTACTTC. Encoded protein: CASSPGLVGETQYF. The V gene is TRBV5-1, the J gene TRBJ2-5, with TRBD2 identical over 7 bases. V dropped 4 bases and J dropped 4; count of bases not matched to a gene: 7. CDR1 and CDR2 (germline): SGHRS, YFSETQ. CDR3 size: 14 residues.